Following are 2 T cell receptor beta chains from one sample sequenced in a study of neurological immune-mediated disorders. Via MiXCR, TCRdb re-called the 5' RACE reads, giving one row per CDR3 protein. The sample records about 25,000 distinct CDR3 sequences, around 3.2% being singletons. Input material: PBMCs. Receptors were obtained from a woman younger than 45 with multiple sclerosis.

This clonotype was counted only a few times. This chain joins TRBV5-1 and TRBJ2-3; D is unresolved. The germline CDR1 and CDR2 sequences are SGHRS and YFSETQ. V lost 2 bases, J lost 2 bases, and 6 bases lay in between. The CDR3 has 13 amino acids. CDR3 DNA: TGCGCCAGCAGCTTCACACCCACAGATACGCAGTATTTT. Translation gives CASSFTPTDTQYF.

This clonotype was recorded at least ten times. V and J are TRBV28 and TRBJ1-2; D gene ambiguous. This CDR3 has 14 amino acids. V lost 7 bases and J lost 4, with 16 bases in between. Germline V lookup: CDR1 MDHEN, CDR2 SYDVKM. The CDR3 region has the DNA TGTGCCAGCACACCCGACACAGCTCGCTATGGCTACACCTTC. Amino acids: CASTPDTARYGYTF.